This T cell receptor beta chain stems from a study of T cell responses to AZD1222 COVID-19 vaccine. The assay was immunoSEQ multiplex PCR, and TCRdb's table has in-frame clones only and misses some. The sample lists approximately 200,000 clones; around 93% were seen once. The CDR3 loop spans 16 amino acids. V lost 5 bases, J lost 1 base, and 12 bases lay in between. The germline CDR1 and CDR2 sequences are LNHDA and SQIVND (reference sequence). Study-wide findings and caveats: Vaccine-associated CD4 TCRs spanned spike, dominant at 160-218 and 743-854.

As to this clone: The antigen is undetermined.

The clonotype comes from an adult who received the AZD1222 COVID-19 vaccine. The genes are TRBV19 and TRBJ1-6; D is perhaps TRBD1 (6 bases). The specimen was peripheral blood, collected 28 days after the second AZD1222 dose. The CDR3 spells CASSSQGRSYNSPLHF. The DNA for the CDR3 is TGTGCCAGTAGTTCACAGGGAAGGTCCTATAATTCACCCCTCCACTTT.